Listed below are T cell receptor beta chains from one sample, sequenced in a study of shared clonotypes between healthy human individuals. Profiling relied on immunoSEQ multiplex PCR, and the TCRdb table lists in-frame clones only, not all of them. The sample holds 450,000 to 650,000 clones; roughly 79% are singletons and the top ten take about 12%. Source material: PBMCs. The receptors originated from a woman aged 40 to 49 in good health. Some clones in this sample may be carry-over from other donors' samples. Each CDR3 is given with its conserved first and last residue. The order of the fields is J gene, clone size, V gene, D gene, CDR3 protein, CDR3 DNA. A D gene is named only where the DNA matches it firmly. Rows may omit the clone size; those that give it use once, few, many or a size class.

j_gene: TRBJ1-2
abundance: .
v_gene: TRBV19
d_gene: TRBD1
CDR3aa: CASSIDREVGYTF
CDR3nt: TGTGCCAGTAGTATCGACAGGGAGGTTGGCTACACCTTC

j_gene: TRBJ1-2
abundance: many
v_gene: TRBV28
d_gene: .
CDR3aa: CASSLDYGYTF
CDR3nt: TGTGCCAGCAGTTTAGATTATGGCTACACCTTC

j_gene: TRBJ1-1
abundance: few
v_gene: TRBV4-2
d_gene: TRBD1
CDR3aa: CASSQDRDRELRWAFF
CDR3nt: TGTGCCAGCAGCCAAGACAGGGACAGGGAATTGAGGTGGGCTTTCTTT

j_gene: TRBJ2-1
abundance: .
v_gene: TRBV5-1
d_gene: TRBD2
CDR3aa: CASSRTSAGWDEQFF
CDR3nt: TGCGCCAGCAGCAGGACTAGCGCGGGGTGGGATGAGCAGTTCTTC

j_gene: TRBJ2-5
abundance: .
v_gene: TRBV9
d_gene: TRBD1
CDR3aa: CASSVVGTGTETQYF
CDR3nt: TGTGCCAGCAGCGTAGTAGGGACAGGGACGGAGACCCAGTACTTC

j_gene: TRBJ2-1
abundance: .
v_gene: TRBV7-9
d_gene: .
CDR3aa: CASSLATTSRDEQFF
CDR3nt: TGTGCCAGCAGCTTAGCCACAACTAGCAGGGATGAGCAGTTCTTC

j_gene: TRBJ1-1
abundance: once
v_gene: TRBV30
d_gene: TRBD1
CDR3aa: CAWSGQGITEAFF
CDR3nt: TGTGCCTGGTCGGGACAGGGGATCACTGAAGCTTTCTTT

j_gene: TRBJ1-5
abundance: .
v_gene: TRBV6-6
d_gene: .
CDR3aa: CASSSLGYGQPQHF
CDR3nt: TGTGCCAGCAGTAGTTTGGGGTATGGTCAGCCCCAGCATTTT

j_gene: TRBJ1-5
abundance: few
v_gene: TRBV18
d_gene: .
CDR3aa: CASSPQSNQPQHF
CDR3nt: TGTGCCAGCTCACCACAAAGCAATCAGCCCCAGCATTTT

j_gene: TRBJ2-3
abundance: few
v_gene: TRBV6-4
d_gene: .
CDR3aa: CASSEGSSTDTQYF
CDR3nt: TGTGCCAGCAGTGAAGGGAGCAGCACAGATACGCAGTATTTT

j_gene: TRBJ2-7
abundance: .
v_gene: TRBV10-3
d_gene: TRBD2
CDR3aa: CALSSGRDYEQYF
CDR3nt: TGTGCCCTCTCCAGCGGGAGAGACTACGAGCAGTACTTC

j_gene: TRBJ2-7
abundance: .
v_gene: TRBV10-2
d_gene: TRBD2
CDR3aa: CASKPSGSGYEQYF
CDR3nt: TGCGCCAGCAAGCCTAGCGGGAGTGGTTACGAGCAGTACTTC

j_gene: TRBJ2-2
abundance: .
v_gene: TRBV25-1
d_gene: .
CDR3aa: CASSGTALTGELFF
CDR3nt: TGTGCCAGCAGTGGGACCGCTCTAACCGGGGAGCTGTTTTTT

j_gene: TRBJ2-3
abundance: .
v_gene: TRBV28
d_gene: .
CDR3aa: CASRTQGNTQYF
CDR3nt: TGTGCCAGCAGGACCCAGGGGAATACGCAGTATTTT

j_gene: TRBJ2-1
abundance: .
v_gene: TRBV5-6
d_gene: .
CDR3aa: CASSSTGLDDEQFF
CDR3nt: TGTGCCAGCAGCTCGACAGGCCTAGACGATGAGCAGTTCTTC

j_gene: TRBJ1-5
abundance: .
v_gene: TRBV7-8
d_gene: .
CDR3aa: CASSFGGNQPQHF
CDR3nt: TGTGCCAGCAGCTTTGGGGGTAATCAGCCCCAGCATTTT

j_gene: TRBJ1-2
abundance: .
v_gene: TRBV27
d_gene: .
CDR3aa: CASSLSAGNGYTF
CDR3nt: TGTGCCAGCAGTTTATCGGCAGGGAATGGCTACACCTTC

j_gene: TRBJ2-1
abundance: .
v_gene: TRBV5-3
d_gene: TRBD2
CDR3aa: CARSYGLAGEKQFF
CDR3nt: TGTGCCAGAAGCTATGGACTAGCGGGAGAGAAGCAGTTCTTC

j_gene: TRBJ2-1
abundance: .
v_gene: TRBV5-5
d_gene: TRBD1
CDR3aa: CASSLAGTGAYNEQFF
CDR3nt: TGTGCCAGCAGCTTGGCTGGGACAGGGGCCTACAATGAGCAGTTCTTC

j_gene: TRBJ1-4
abundance: .
v_gene: TRBV6-6
d_gene: TRBD1
CDR3aa: CASRTRDRDEKLFF
CDR3nt: TGTGCCAGCAGGACCCGGGACAGGGACGAAAAACTGTTTTTT

j_gene: TRBJ1-1
abundance: .
v_gene: TRBV11-2
d_gene: .
CDR3aa: CASSLEGLGYTEAFF
CDR3nt: TGTGCCAGCAGCTTAGAGGGTCTGGGGTACACTGAAGCTTTCTTT

j_gene: TRBJ2-5
abundance: .
v_gene: TRBV10-2
d_gene: .
CDR3aa: CASSEMRWGETQYF
CDR3nt: TGCGCCAGCAGTGAAATGCGATGGGGAGAGACCCAGTACTTC

j_gene: TRBJ2-7
abundance: .
v_gene: TRBV6-1
d_gene: .
CDR3aa: CASSEQGGGEQYF
CDR3nt: TGTGCCAGCAGTGAGCAGGGCGGCGGCGAGCAGTACTTC

j_gene: TRBJ2-7
abundance: .
v_gene: TRBV6-5
d_gene: .
CDR3aa: CASSYFPQGGYEQYF
CDR3nt: TGTGCCAGCAGTTACTTCCCGCAGGGGGGTTACGAGCAGTACTTC

j_gene: TRBJ2-1
abundance: once
v_gene: TRBV7-9
d_gene: .
CDR3aa: CASSLFRGVSYNEQFF
CDR3nt: TGTGCCAGCAGCTTATTTCGAGGAGTCTCCTACAATGAGCAGTTCTTC

j_gene: TRBJ2-1
abundance: .
v_gene: TRBV19
d_gene: TRBD2
CDR3aa: CASSTGTSNYNEQFF
CDR3nt: TGCGCCAGTAGTACCGGGACTAGCAACTACAATGAGCAGTTCTTC

j_gene: TRBJ2-2
abundance: .
v_gene: TRBV18
d_gene: .
CDR3aa: CASSPGTGELFF
CDR3nt: TGTGCCAGCTCACCTGGCACCGGGGAGCTGTTTTTT

j_gene: TRBJ2-2
abundance: .
v_gene: TRBV6-4
d_gene: .
CDR3aa: CASSVRGDATGELFF
CDR3nt: TGTGCCAGCAGTGTCCGGGGCGACGCGACCGGGGAGCTGTTTTTT

j_gene: TRBJ2-7
abundance: many
v_gene: TRBV18
d_gene: TRBD1
CDR3aa: CASSPLRQGIEQYF
CDR3nt: TGTGCCAGCTCACCACTTCGACAGGGGATCGAGCAGTACTTC

j_gene: TRBJ2-7
abundance: .
v_gene: TRBV7-9
d_gene: .
CDR3aa: CASSLWDNPYEQYF
CDR3nt: TGTGCCAGCAGCTTGTGGGACAACCCCTACGAGCAGTACTTC

j_gene: TRBJ2-7
abundance: .
v_gene: TRBV6-7
d_gene: TRBD1
CDR3aa: CASSYRGQSYEQYF
CDR3nt: TGTGCCAGCAGTTACAGGGGACAGTCCTACGAGCAGTACTTC

j_gene: TRBJ2-5
abundance: few
v_gene: TRBV6-1
d_gene: TRBD1
CDR3aa: CASTGRGETQYF
CDR3nt: TGTGCCAGCACGGGCAGGGGGGAGACCCAGTACTTC

j_gene: TRBJ1-2
abundance: .
v_gene: TRBV15
d_gene: .
CDR3aa: CATSTPSFYGYTF
CDR3nt: TGTGCCACCAGCACTCCCTCGTTCTATGGCTACACCTTC

j_gene: TRBJ1-2
abundance: .
v_gene: TRBV27
d_gene: .
CDR3aa: CASSPRAGNYGYTF
CDR3nt: TGTGCCAGCAGTCCCAGGGCAGGCAACTATGGCTACACCTTC

j_gene: TRBJ2-7
abundance: .
v_gene: TRBV6-6
d_gene: TRBD1
CDR3aa: CASSYSRTGYYEQYF
CDR3nt: TGTGCCAGCAGTTACTCCCGGACAGGTTACTACGAGCAGTACTTC

j_gene: TRBJ2-7
abundance: .
v_gene: TRBV28
d_gene: TRBD2
CDR3aa: CASTTLSPSGFPYEQYF
CDR3nt: TGTGCCAGCACCACCTTGTCCCCTAGCGGGTTCCCCTACGAGCAGTACTTC

j_gene: TRBJ1-3
abundance: .
v_gene: TRBV7-7
d_gene: .
CDR3aa: CASSDPAAGNTIYF
CDR3nt: TGTGCCAGCAGCGACCCGGCTGCCGGAAACACCATATATTTT

j_gene: TRBJ1-2
abundance: .
v_gene: TRBV19
d_gene: TRBD1
CDR3aa: CASSRRGPYGYTF
CDR3nt: TGTGCCAGTAGCCGTAGGGGGCCCTATGGCTACACCTTC

j_gene: TRBJ2-7
abundance: once
v_gene: TRBV4-1
d_gene: TRBD2
CDR3aa: CASSQGALAERLTYEQYF
CDR3nt: TGCGCCAGCAGCCAAGGGGCCCTAGCGGAGCGTTTGACCTACGAGCAGTACTTC

j_gene: TRBJ2-1
abundance: .
v_gene: TRBV30
d_gene: .
CDR3aa: CAWRTTGLPPNEQFF
CDR3nt: TGTGCCTGGAGGACAACAGGGCTACCTCCCAATGAGCAGTTCTTC

j_gene: TRBJ2-3
abundance: .
v_gene: TRBV19
d_gene: TRBD2
CDR3aa: CASSTSGMLGDTQYF
CDR3nt: TGTGCCAGTAGTACCAGCGGGATGTTGGGGGATACGCAGTATTTT